A single sample is the source of the 7 T cell receptor beta chains below, sequenced in a study of T cells after yellow fever vaccination. MiXCR, applied by TCRdb to the 5' RACE reads, yields one record per CDR3 protein. This table holds 310,000 or so distinct CDR3 sequences, roughly 6.8% found once. Sequencing used PBMCs, obtained more than 35 days after the first yellow fever vaccination. These receptors were obtained from a man younger than 30 who received the YFV17D yellow fever vaccine.

The chain employs TRBV11-2 and TRBJ1-2; the D is unclear. The CDR3 contains 16 residues. Per germline, CDR1 SGHAT and CDR2 FQNNGV. V was clipped by 5 bases and J by 2 bases, with 18 bases between them. The chain's CDR3 is CASSQPRGVTNYGYTF. The CDR3 DNA reads as TGTGCCAGCAGCCAACCCCGCGGGGTTACCAACTATGGCTACACCTTC.

This clonotype was detected a few times. This sequence joins TRBV5-1 and TRBJ2-5, with 8 bases fitting TRBD1. This CDR3 has 15 residues. Germline CDR1 reads SGHRS; CDR2 reads YFSETQ. J was trimmed by 5 bases and V by 0 bases; bases with no gene match: 6. CDR3 bases: TGCGCCAGCAGCTTGGATGTGACAGGGGTTGAGACCCAGTACTTC. Translated: CASSLDVTGVETQYF.

The chain is built from TRBV18 and TRBJ2-7, with D uncertain. CDR1 is KGHSH and CDR2 is LQKENI in the germline V gene. This CDR3 region has 14 residues. V was cut by 3 bases and J by 9 bases, with 18 bases left in between. CDR3 protein: CASSPRGDAAGQYF. As DNA, the CDR3 is TGTGCCAGCTCACCGAGAGGCGATGCGGCTGGGCAGTACTTC. The full variable domain, with the rest looked up from reference TRBV18 and TRBJ2-7, is NAGVMQNPRHLVRRRGQEARLRCSPMKGHSHVYWYRQLPEEGLKFMVYLQKENIIDESGMPKERFSAEFPKEGPSILRIQQVVRGDSAAYFCASSPRGDAAGQYFGPGTRLTVT.

The genes are TRBV5-1 and TRBJ1-4, with TRBD1 matching 7 bases. With 4 bases clipped from V and 7 bases from J, the junction kept 10 bases outside the gene matches. The CDR3 spans 15 residues. Germline assignment: CDR1 SGHRS and CDR2 YFSETQ. CDR3 residues: CASSPTGTAGEKLFF. The CDR3 coding sequence is TGCGCCAGCAGCCCTACCGGGACAGCGGGTGAAAAACTGTTTTTT.

V usage is TRBV6-1 and J usage is TRBJ1-6; D might be TRBD1 (6 bases). Germline-derived CDR1 and CDR2 are MNHNS and SASEGT. V was clipped by 6 bases and J by 7 bases, with 19 bases between them. The length of the CDR3 is 16 residues. The CDR3 sequence: CASRKPGTRGNSPLHF. CDR3 DNA sequence: TGTGCCAGCAGAAAGCCCGGGACAAGGGGGAATTCACCCCTCCACTTT.

V is TRBV7-9 and J is TRBJ2-7, with TRBD2 identical over 12 bases. Germline values: CDR1 SEHNR, CDR2 FQNEAQ (reference sequence). The CDR3 is made up of 16 amino acids. With V trimmed by 5 bases and J by 3 bases, 8 bases remained unmatched. The CDR3 nucleotides are TGTGCCAGCAGCCCCGGACTAGCGGGGAGATACTACGAGCAGTACGTC. Translating it yields CASSPGLAGRYYEQYV.

This chain connects TRBV7-9 to TRBJ1-1, with 9 bases that match TRBD1. CDR3 length equals 12 residues. Germline V gene lookup returns CDR1 SEHNR and CDR2 FQNEAQ (reference sequence). J was trimmed by 7 bases and V by 5 bases; bases with no gene match: 2. CDR3 sequence: CASSRQGVEAFF. In DNA, the CDR3 is TGTGCCAGCAGCCGACAGGGGGTTGAAGCTTTCTTT.